This T cell receptor (beta chain) appears in the sequencing data of a study of human T cells and chemical hapten exposure. TCRdb itself ran the RACE reads through MiXCR, one entry per CDR3 protein. This repertoire shows some 77,000 distinct CDR3 sequences, 10% found once; its top ten account for roughly 1.4%. Time point here: patch test 1, 2 weeks after DPC sensitization. This sample's treatment: therapeutic diphenylcyclopropenone sensitization with weekly scalp DPC. Non-pregnant alopecia patients aged 18 to 70, suitable for DPC therapy. Including both end residues, the CDR3 is 15 amino acids long. In the case of this clonotype: The DNA is omitted, as the CDR3 cannot be located on it reliably, and the CDR3 follows TCRdb's listing.

The genes are TRBV12-3 or TRBV12-4 and TRBJ2-1; the table's D call, TRBD1, was not checked against the DNA. The clonotype was recovered from a woman aged 45 to 65 with alopecia areata. Some clones in this sample may be carry-over from other donors' samples. Sequences were derived from whole blood, sampled in connection with sensitization to the hapten diphenylcyclopropenone (DPC). The CDR3 loop is CASSFLAQGGNEQFF.